This paragraph reports one TCR beta chain. The antigen is undetermined. In the authors' methods: Junction-only sequences produced by ImmunoSEQ had no quality scores, so filtering differed. The method was immunoSEQ multiplex PCR; TCRdb's version includes in-frame clones alone and lacks a portion of them. The D gene and trimming were derived from the DNA, and the V and J assignments and clone size from that table. The table includes about 2.2 million clones, 90% to 95% detected once. The data stem from a study of shared clonotypes between healthy human individuals. CD8 cells classed as naive were CD45RO-negative and positively selected for CCR7, excluding terminally differentiated effector memory CD45RA+ cells. The CDR3 is made up of 16 amino acids. V was pared by 4 bases and J by 0 bases, with 2 bases of the junction left unmatched. The germline V gene encodes CDR1 SGHTA and CDR2 FQGTGA. Study conclusions and caveats: Memory subsets generally showed smaller estimated richness than naive subsets did. Rarefaction demonstrated incomplete sorted-subset sequencing despite large depth.

The chain has TRBV7-3 and TRBJ2-1; TRBD2 matches at 11 bases. Material: naive CD8+ T cells from PBMCs. This sequence originates from a man younger than 35 in good health. Some clones in this sample may be carry-over from other donors' samples. The CDR3, as DNA: TGTGCCAGCAGCTGGGGACTAGCGGACTCCTACAATGAGCAGTTCTTC. Protein sequence: CASSWGLADSYNEQFF.